This passage covers 4 T cell receptor beta chains from one sample sequenced in a study of blood T cell repertoires in COVID-19. Sequencing used immunoSEQ multiplex PCR; TCRdb keeps in-frame clones, though not all of them. The sample holds roughly 300,000 clones, 80% to 90% seen once. The material sequenced was PBMCs or T cells enriched from blood (not recorded which). These TCRs come from a woman in her 30s who had recovered from COVID-19.

This rearrangement joins TRBV27 to TRBJ1-3, with D possibly matching TRBD1 (5 bases). Trimming took 0 bases from V and 3 from J, leaving 9 bases between them. The CDR3 is 15 amino acids. The germline CDR1 and CDR2 sequences are MNHEY and SMNVEV (reference sequence). The CDR3 region is CASSLSGAVGNTIYF. The CDR3 DNA reads TGTGCCAGCAGTTTATCTGGGGCGGTTGGAAACACCATATATTTT.

The chain recombines TRBV5-1 with TRBJ2-3, with 11 bases fitting TRBD2. This CDR3 contains 18 residues. Looked up from germline, CDR1 is SGHRS and CDR2 is YFSETQ. The J segment lost 2 bases and the V segment lost 5 bases, leaving 13 bases of the junction unmatched. CDR3 DNA: TGCGCCAGCAGGGGTTTCGGAGCTAGCGGGGGGTACACAGATACGCAGTATTTT. Its protein product is CASRGFGASGGYTDTQYF.

The chain carries TRBV6-1 and TRBJ1-6; no definite D call. V dropped 1 base and J dropped 9 bases, with 7 bases sitting between them. Per the germline V gene, CDR1 is MNHNS and CDR2 is SASEGT. This CDR3 is 13 amino acids long. CDR3 DNA: TGTGCCAGCAGTGAAGGGGAGGTTTCACCCCTCCACTTT. Its translation: CASSEGEVSPLHF.

This clone came up many times. The V and J genes are TRBV7-3 and TRBJ2-4, with 7 bases fitting TRBD1. Germline V gene lookup returns CDR1 SGHTA and CDR2 FQGTGA. The junction had 10 bases not matched to a gene; V was cut back by 6 bases and J by 8 bases. This CDR3 has 14 residues. In DNA, the CDR3 is TGTGCCAGCAGTCGTACGAACCAGGGGGACATTCAGTACTTC. Protein product: CASSRTNQGDIQYF.